Below, 20 T cell receptor beta chains from the same sample are listed, as sequenced in a study of blood T cell repertoires in COVID-19. Only in-frame clones appear in the TCRdb table, and some are missing; sequencing was by immunoSEQ multiplex PCR. The top ten clones hold 1.5% to 2% of a sample with more than 200,000 clones, around 86% of them seen once. Sequencing used PBMCs or T cells enriched from blood (not recorded which). The receptors shown here come from a woman in her forties or fifties who had recovered from COVID-19.

This chain connects TRBV2 to TRBJ1-2; D may be TRBD1 (5 bases). CDR3 length: 14 residues. With 6 bases removed from V and 4 bases from J, the gap between germline ends came to 15 bases. Germline V CDR1 and CDR2: SNHLY, FYNNEI. CDR3 amino acids: CASSGRQGGYGYTF. The CDR3 nucleotides read TGTGCCAGCAGCGGGCGGCAGGGTGGCTATGGCTACACCTTC.

The V and J genes are TRBV7-9 and TRBJ2-2; the D gene is possibly TRBD1 (5 bases). The CDR3 sequence is 14 residues long. The V and J ends lost 1 base and 6 bases respectively, with 9 bases between them. CDR1 is SEHNR and CDR2 is FQNEAQ in the germline V gene (reference sequence). The chain's CDR3 is CASSLGQSSGELFF. Here the CDR3 DNA reads TGTGCCAGCAGCTTAGGACAGTCTTCCGGGGAGCTGTTTTTT.

This clone was observed a few times. The V call is TRBV12-3 or TRBV12-4, the J call TRBJ1-2; TRBD1 is a possible D gene (6 bases). Trimming cost V 7 bases and J 4 bases, with 10 bases left between them. The CDR3 length is 12 residues. CDR3 residues: CASNTGFYGYTF. CDR3 nucleotide sequence: TGTGCCAGCAACACAGGGTTCTATGGCTACACCTTC.

The CDR3 loop reads CASSSGTAGFQPQHF. In DNA, the CDR3 is TGTGCCAGCAGCTCCGGGACAGCAGGGTTCCAGCCCCAGCATTTT. The chain has TRBV28 and TRBJ1-5; 7 nucleotides align to TRBD1. V lost 6 bases and J lost 7; bases outside the gene matches: 12. The CDR3 loop spans 15 amino acids. CDR1 and CDR2 from the germline V gene are MDHEN and SYDVKM.

The rearrangement joins TRBV4-1 to TRBJ2-5; 7 bases are a match to TRBD2. V lost 0 bases and J lost 5; bases outside the gene matches: 12. Germline-derived CDR1 and CDR2 are MGHRA and YSYEKL. The CDR3 totals 17 residues. The CDR3 region is CASSQDPSTSTPETQYF. In nucleotides, the CDR3 is TGCGCCAGCAGCCAAGATCCTTCGACTAGCACCCCTGAGACCCAGTACTTC.

This chain links TRBV11-2 with TRBJ2-2; 9 bases map to TRBD2. Trimming took 8 bases from V and 5 from J; bases not matched to a gene: 9. Germline assignment: CDR1 SGHAT and CDR2 FQNNGV. This CDR3 has 15 amino acids. The CDR3 reads CASLREGVRTGELFF. DNA of the CDR3: TGTGCCAGCCTGCGGGAGGGAGTGAGAACCGGGGAGCTGTTTTTT.

The V gene is TRBV28, the J gene TRBJ1-4, with D tentatively TRBD1 (5 bases). Trimming pared 8 bases from V and 8 bases from J, leaving 18 bases between. Looked up from germline, CDR1 is MDHEN and CDR2 is SYDVKM. The CDR3 consists of 14 residues. The CDR3 nucleotides are TGTGCCAGCGGTCGGGCAGGGCTCGGCGAAAAACTGTTTTTT. It specifies CASGRAGLGEKLFF.

This clone was observed once. The chain is built from TRBV5-1 and TRBJ2-7; 7 bases fit TRBD1. CDR1 is SGHRS and CDR2 is YFSETQ in the germline V gene. The CDR3 spans 14 residues. The ends lost 0 bases at V and 5 bases at J; junction bases unmatched: 5. CDR3: CASSLAGTANEQYF. Here the CDR3 DNA reads TGCGCCAGCAGCTTGGCCGGGACAGCTAACGAGCAGTACTTC.

The chain uses TRBV24-1 and TRBJ1-6; D perhaps matches TRBD1 (6 bases). Germline lookup yields CDR1 KGHDR and CDR2 SFDVKD. Deletions cut 8 bases from V and 5 bases from J, with 15 bases between. The length of the CDR3 is 15 residues. DNA for the CDR3: TGTGCCACCACCTCAAAGACAGGTGATAATTCACCCCTCCACTTT. The encoded protein is CATTSKTGDNSPLHF.

V gene TRBV24-1 combines with J gene TRBJ2-3; maybe TRBD2 (5 bases). CDR1 is KGHDR, CDR2 SFDVKD, per germline. CDR3 length equals 15 residues. V lost 5 bases and J lost 0, with 11 bases in between. CDR3 DNA sequence: TGTGCCACCAGTGCCGCAGGAGGAAGCACAGATACGCAGTATTTT. It yields the protein CATSAAGGSTDTQYF.

This clone has only a few counts. This chain links TRBV9 with TRBJ1-5, with a weak D call TRBD1 (5 bases). V lost 1 base and J lost 3, with 11 bases in between. The CDR3 runs 15 residues. Germline-derived CDR1 and CDR2 are SGDLS and YYNGEE. The CDR3 coding sequence is TGTGCCAGCAGCGTAACGGGGGGGAACAATCAGCCCCAGCATTTT. This sequence encodes CASSVTGGNNQPQHF.

This clone has just one count. The chain is built from TRBV21-1 and TRBJ1-1; TRBD1 reflects the table's D call only, with no check against the DNA. TRBV21-1 is flagged as a pseudogene. The CDR3 sequence is 16 residues long. CDR3 DNA: TGTGCCAGCAGCAAAGAAGGGGCGCAGTCGAACACTGAAGCTTTCTTT. Protein: CASSKEGAQSNTEAFF.

The V and J genes are TRBV5-1 and TRBJ1-3; D gene uncertain. Trimming left V 4 bases short and J 0 bases short, with 8 bases between. Germline CDR1 and CDR2: SGHRS and YFSETQ. CDR3 size: 14 residues. The CDR3 coding sequence is TGCGCCAGCAGCGAAGCTAGCTCTGGAAACACCATATATTTT. Its translation: CASSEASSGNTIYF. The full variable domain, its missing parts supplied by reference TRBV5-1 and TRBJ1-3, is KAGVTQTPRYLIKTRGQQVTLSCSPISGHRSVSWYQQTPGQGLQFLFEYFSETQRNKGNFPGRFSGRQFSNSRSEMNVSTLELGDSALYLCASSEASSGNTIYFGEGSWLTVV.

V is TRBV4-3 and J is TRBJ1-2; no reliable D call. Trimming pared 0 bases from V and 5 bases from J, leaving 19 bases between. CDR3 length: 17 residues. CDR1 and CDR2 from the germline V gene are LGHNA and YSLEER. The CDR3: CASSQDLGSLGSYGYTF. For the CDR3, the DNA is TGCGCCAGCAGCCAAGATCTTGGAAGTCTCGGGAGTTATGGCTACACCTTC.

The rearrangement joins TRBV5-1 to TRBJ1-2; D perhaps matches TRBD1 (6 bases). This CDR3 spans 14 amino acids. Germline CDR1 and CDR2: SGHRS and YFSETQ. V was shortened by 0 bases and J by 1 base, with 7 bases between the two germline ends. The DNA for the CDR3 is TGCGCCAGCAGCTTGGGGACAGATAACTATGGCTACACCTTC. It encodes CASSLGTDNYGYTF.

This chain links TRBV5-1 with TRBJ2-3, with TRBD2 matching 11 bases. The ends lost 7 bases at V and 0 bases at J; junction bases unmatched: 4. The CDR3 is made up of 15 amino acids. The germline CDR1 and CDR2 sequences are SGHRS and YFSETQ. The chain's CDR3 is CASASGRTSTDTQYF. DNA for the CDR3: TGCGCCAGCGCTAGCGGGAGGACTAGCACAGATACGCAGTATTTT.

This chain links TRBV4-1 with TRBJ2-7, with 14 bases fitting TRBD2. Germline trimming cut 4 bases from V and 9 bases from J; bases unmatched to any gene: 17. The CDR3 is 18 residues long. Per the germline V gene, CDR1 is MGHRA and CDR2 is YSYEKL. The CDR3 protein is CASSPSGLAGVGRQGQYF. The CDR3 DNA reads as TGCGCCAGCAGCCCTTCGGGACTAGCGGGAGTGGGGCGCCAGGGGCAGTACTTC.

The V gene is TRBV5-4, the J gene TRBJ2-3; 10 bases are a match to TRBD2. The CDR3 extends over 16 amino acids. After removal of 4 bases from V and 0 bases from J, the junction contained 5 bases not matched to a gene. Germline assignment: CDR1 SGHNT and CDR2 YYREEE (reference sequence). The CDR3 region has the DNA TGTGCCAGCAGCCGAGGGACTAGCGAGAGCACAGATACGCAGTATTTT. Translated: CASSRGTSESTDTQYF.

The rearrangement joins TRBV5-8 to TRBJ2-2; D remains ambiguous. This CDR3 region has 14 residues. With 0 bases removed from V and 4 bases from J, the gap between germline ends came to 7 bases. Per germline, CDR1 SGHTS and CDR2 YDEGEE. The CDR3 protein is CASSLDTRTGELFF. CDR3 in DNA: TGTGCCAGCAGCTTGGACACCCGCACCGGGGAGCTGTTTTTT.

This chain connects TRBV27 to TRBJ2-7; 10 bases line up with TRBD2. The CDR3 has 15 amino acids. The germline V gene has CDR1 MNHEY and CDR2 SMNVEV (reference sequence). V was clipped by 0 bases and J by 4 bases; unmatched bases: 3. In nucleotides, the CDR3 is TGTGCCAGCAGTTTATCTGCTAGCGGGAGTTACGAGCAGTACTTC. Residues: CASSLSASGSYEQYF.